This is a list of T cell receptor beta chains from one sample in a study of Graves' ophthalmopathy and Graves' hyperthyroidism. MiXCR was run by TCRdb on the multiplex PCR reads, yielding one entry per CDR3 protein. Of 660,000 or so distinct CDR3 sequences listed, roughly 39% are singletons. Sequencing was carried out using peripheral blood. These receptors came from an adult man with Graves' ophthalmopathy. CDR3s leave out the opening cysteine and the closing phenylalanine or tryptophan.

J,V,CDR3
TRBJ1-2,TRBV7-9,ASSLVANSYGYT
TRBJ1-1,TRBV30,AWSVNIPNTEAF
TRBJ1-5,TRBV20-1,SAPLSGQGTQPQH
TRBJ1-2,TRBV10-3,ATPSGTGTQINYGYT
TRBJ2-5,TRBV2,ASSWTRDTQETQY
TRBJ2-7,TRBV7-8,ASSLELGAVAEQY
TRBJ2-6,TRBV20-1,SASRGSGANVLT
TRBJ2-7,TRBV9,ASSYGDRVTYEQY
TRBJ1-4,TRBV10-1,ASGTGFNEKLF
TRBJ1-2,TRBV2,ASSPPGSGLWGYT
.,TRBV7-9,ACVLGRRGVEQY
TRBJ1-1,TRBV7-3,ASSLRDRRSLNTEAF
TRBJ1-2,TRBV7-8,ASSPGDVGYT
TRBJ1-2,TRBV2,ASSRGGSNYGYT
TRBJ1-6,TRBV10-2,ASSTGTGNSPLH
TRBJ2-5,TRBV2,ASRGQVDAQETQY